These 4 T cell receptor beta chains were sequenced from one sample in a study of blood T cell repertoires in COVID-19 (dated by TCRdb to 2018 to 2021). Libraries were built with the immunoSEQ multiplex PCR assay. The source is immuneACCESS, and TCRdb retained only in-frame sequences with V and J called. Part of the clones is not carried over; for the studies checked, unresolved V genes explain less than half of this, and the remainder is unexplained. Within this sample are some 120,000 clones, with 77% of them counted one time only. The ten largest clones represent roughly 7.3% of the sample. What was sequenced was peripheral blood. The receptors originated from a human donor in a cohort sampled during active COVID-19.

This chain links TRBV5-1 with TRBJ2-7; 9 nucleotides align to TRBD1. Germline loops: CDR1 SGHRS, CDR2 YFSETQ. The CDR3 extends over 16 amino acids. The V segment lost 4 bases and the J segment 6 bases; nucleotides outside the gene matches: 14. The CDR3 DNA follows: TGCGCCAGCAGCCCGGTGCGGACAGGGGCGCGGGGCGAGCAGTACTTC. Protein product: CASSPVRTGARGEQYF.

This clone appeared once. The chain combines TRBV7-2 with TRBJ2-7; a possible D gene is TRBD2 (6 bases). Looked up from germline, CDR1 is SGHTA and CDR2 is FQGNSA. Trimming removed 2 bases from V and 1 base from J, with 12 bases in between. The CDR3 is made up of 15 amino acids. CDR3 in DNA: TGTGCCAGCAGCTTAAGTCGGGGGTTTTCCTACGAGCAGTACTTC. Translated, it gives CASSLSRGFSYEQYF. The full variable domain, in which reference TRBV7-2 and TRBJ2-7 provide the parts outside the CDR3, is GAGVSQSPSNKVTEKGKDVELRCDPISGHTALYWYRQSLGQGLEFLIYFQGNSAPDKSGLPSDRFSAERTGGSVSTLTIQRTQQEDSAVYLCASSLSRGFSYEQYFGPGTRLTVT.

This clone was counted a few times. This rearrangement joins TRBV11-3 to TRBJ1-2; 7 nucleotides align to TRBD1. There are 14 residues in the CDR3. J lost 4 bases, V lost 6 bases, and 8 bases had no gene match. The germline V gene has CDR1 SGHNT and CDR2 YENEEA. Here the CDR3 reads CASSRTGVTYGYTF. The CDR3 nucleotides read TGTGCCAGCAGTCGTACAGGGGTGACCTATGGCTACACCTTC.

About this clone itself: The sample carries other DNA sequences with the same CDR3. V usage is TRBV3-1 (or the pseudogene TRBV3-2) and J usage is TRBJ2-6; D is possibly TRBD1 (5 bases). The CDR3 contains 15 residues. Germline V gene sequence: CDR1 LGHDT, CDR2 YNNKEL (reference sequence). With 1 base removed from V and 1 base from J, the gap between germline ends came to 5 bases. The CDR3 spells CASSQAGSGANVLTF. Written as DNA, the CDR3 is TGTGCCAGCAGCCAAGCAGGGTCTGGGGCCAACGTCCTGACTTTC.